Below are 32 T cell receptor beta chains sequenced from a single sample in a study of shared clonotypes between healthy human individuals. This table comes from immunoSEQ multiplex PCR, and its TCRdb copy is limited to in-frame clones, with some not included. The sample shows about 600,000 clones, roughly 97% of them seen only once. Material: naive CD4+ T cells sorted from blood. Subset meaning: CD45RA+ positively selected. All receptors come from a woman aged 30 to 39 in good health.

The chain is built from TRBV10-3 and TRBJ2-1; D gene ambiguous. The CDR3 is 15 residues long. The V gene lost 0 bases and the J gene lost 1 base, with 7 bases spanning the gap. Germline CDR1 reads ENHRY; CDR2 reads SYGVKD. CDR3 DNA sequence: TGTGCCATCAGTGAGTCTACGGATTCCTACAATGAGCAGTTCTTC. Encoded protein: CAISESTDSYNEQFF.

The V and J genes are TRBV20-1 and TRBJ2-7; no clear D gene. Germline V gene data show CDR1 as DFQATT and CDR2 as SNEGSKA (reference sequence). V lost 2 bases and J 1 base, leaving 3 bases between the germline ends. The CDR3 has 11 residues. The CDR3 DNA is TGCAGTGCTAGAAGGTCCTACGAGCAGTACTTC. Encoded protein: CSARRSYEQYF.

The chain carries TRBV5-1 and TRBJ2-5; D remains unclear. The germline gives CDR1 SGHRS, CDR2 YFSETQ. V dropped 0 bases and J dropped 5 bases, with 14 bases sitting between them. CDR3 length: 15 residues. The CDR3 coding sequence is TGCGCCAGCAGCTTGGGGGCTGCCCCCCGTGAGACCCAGTACTTC. Protein product: CASSLGAAPRETQYF.

This sequence joins TRBV5-6 and TRBJ1-1; 9 positions agree with TRBD1. V was pared by 3 bases and J by 0 bases, with 6 bases of the junction left unmatched. The germline V gene encodes CDR1 SGHDT and CDR2 YYEEEE. There are 16 residues in the CDR3. The CDR3: CASSSGQGNMNTEAFF. CDR3 DNA: TGTGCCAGCAGCTCGGGACAGGGTAATATGAACACTGAAGCTTTCTTT.

This chain joins TRBV2 and TRBJ2-7; 8 bases map to TRBD2. Looked up from germline, CDR1 is SNHLY and CDR2 is FYNNEI. With 5 bases clipped from V and 4 bases from J, the junction kept 7 bases outside the gene matches. CDR3 length: 14 amino acids. The CDR3 region is CASSYTSGVYEQYF. The CDR3 region has the DNA TGTGCCAGCAGTTATACTAGCGGAGTTTACGAGCAGTACTTC.

Turning to this clone: This sample includes further DNA sequences coding for the same CDR3. The rearrangement links TRBV11-2 to TRBJ2-7, with 11 bases identical to TRBD1. The V gene's germline CDR1 is SGHAT and CDR2 FQNNGV. This CDR3 contains 15 residues. V dropped 4 bases and J dropped 2; count of bases not matched to a gene: 4. CDR3 coding DNA: TGTGCCAGCAGCTCGCCGGGACAGGGGGCCTACGAGCAGTACTTC. It encodes CASSSPGQGAYEQYF.

The chain is built from TRBV9 and TRBJ2-7; TRBD2 matches at 8 bases. CDR1 and CDR2 from the germline V gene are SGDLS and YYNGEE. V gave up 7 bases and J gave up 6 bases; unmatched junction bases: 12. The CDR3 is 14 residues long. Here the CDR3 reads CASSSGGGSREQYF. The CDR3 DNA is TGTGCCAGCTCGAGCGGGGGAGGGTCCCGCGAGCAGTACTTC.

To note about this clone: Other nucleotide sequences in the sample specify the same CDR3. This sequence joins TRBV5-1 and TRBJ2-5; D not resolved. From germline, CDR1 is SGHRS and CDR2 YFSETQ. The V and J ends lost 4 bases and 0 bases respectively, with 4 bases between them. The CDR3 has 12 residues. The CDR3: CASSLNQETQYF. DNA of the CDR3: TGCGCCAGCAGCCTGAACCAAGAGACCCAGTACTTC.

The chain uses TRBV4-3 and TRBJ2-5; 8 nucleotides match TRBD1. V lost 0 bases to trimming and J lost 2 bases; unmatched junction nucleotides: 2. Germline V gene sequence: CDR1 LGHNA, CDR2 YSLEER. The CDR3 has 15 amino acids. CDR3 sequence (DNA): TGCGCCAGCAGCCAAGATTGGGACAGGCAAGAGACCCAGTACTTC. It codes for CASSQDWDRQETQYF.

The gene calls are TRBV10-1 and TRBJ2-3; D may correspond to TRBD1 or TRBD2 (6 bases each). The CDR3 runs 14 residues. Germline CDR1 WNHNN, CDR2 SYGVQD (reference sequence). The V gene lost 6 bases and the J gene lost 6 bases, with 16 bases spanning the gap. CDR3 in amino acids: CASSGGGPGDTQYF. Written as DNA, the CDR3 is TGCGCCAGCAGCGGTGGGGGGCCCGGCGATACGCAGTATTTT.

The chain joins TRBV7-9 to TRBJ1-5, with no clear D. The V end was cut by 5 bases, the J end by 2 bases, with 7 bases between. The CDR3 consists of 13 residues. Germline V lookup: CDR1 SEHNR, CDR2 FQNEAQ (reference sequence). The CDR3 coding sequence is TGTGCCAGCAGCCCACGCGGCAATCAGCCCCAGCATTTT. Encoded protein: CASSPRGNQPQHF.

Here the CDR3 DNA reads TGTGCCAGCAGCTTGGGAAGCTCTGGGGCCAACGTCCTGACTTTC. Translating it yields CASSLGSSGANVLTF. The chain employs TRBV5-6 and TRBJ2-6; D not resolved. The CDR3 is made up of 15 amino acids. Deletions cut 0 bases from V and 0 bases from J, with 4 bases between. The V gene's germline CDR1 is SGHDT and CDR2 YYEEEE.

The chain has TRBV27 and TRBJ1-1; a possible D gene is TRBD1 (5 bases). Germline values: CDR1 MNHEY, CDR2 SMNVEV (reference sequence). The CDR3 has 15 amino acids. Trimming took off 5 bases at V and 1 base at J, with 14 bases between the two ends. The CDR3 nucleotides are TGTGCCAGCAGTCCAATCGGGACGGGGAACACTGAAGCTTTCTTT. Residues: CASSPIGTGNTEAFF.

The chain uses TRBV11-2 and TRBJ1-2; TRBD1 might be the D (5 bases). Trimming stripped 1 base from V and 2 bases from J, with 17 bases between. This CDR3 spans 17 amino acids. Germline V gives CDR1 SGHAT, CDR2 FQNNGV. CDR3 region: CASSLVPGGAANYGYTF. The CDR3 bases are TGTGCCAGCAGCTTAGTTCCCGGGGGAGCCGCCAACTATGGCTACACCTTC.

This clone was detected once. V is TRBV4-1 and J is TRBJ2-1, with D hard to call. V was trimmed by 0 bases and J by 2 bases, leaving 14 bases between them. The CDR3 totals 17 residues. The germline V gene encodes CDR1 MGHRA and CDR2 YSYEKL. The CDR3 loop reads CASSQDFGSNPYNEQFF. DNA for the CDR3: TGCGCCAGCAGCCAAGATTTCGGGTCCAACCCCTACAATGAGCAGTTCTTC.

This clone was seen a few times. This rearrangement joins TRBV5-1 to TRBJ2-2, with a tentative D call TRBD2 (6 bases). The germline V gene has CDR1 SGHRS and CDR2 YFSETQ. V was cut by 3 bases and J by 3 bases, with 12 bases left in between. CDR3 length equals 15 residues. The CDR3 DNA follows: TGCGCCAGCAGCTACGGTAGCGGAGACACCGGGGAGCTGTTTTTT. Translation gives CASSYGSGDTGELFF.

The gene calls are TRBV7-3 and TRBJ2-6, with D perhaps TRBD2 (6 bases). The CDR3 extends over 18 amino acids. Trimming left V 5 bases short and J 0 bases short, with 17 bases between. Germline CDR1 and CDR2: SGHTA and FQGTGA. The CDR3 sequence: CASSLYSGRDSGANVLTF. The CDR3 nucleotides are TGTGCCAGCAGCCTCTACAGCGGGCGTGACTCTGGGGCCAACGTCCTGACTTTC. Supplemented by reference TRBV7-3 and TRBJ2-6, the full variable domain reads GAGVSQTPSNKVTEKGKYVELRCDPISGHTALYWYRQSLGQGPEFLIYFQGTGAADDSGLPNDRFFAVRPEGSVSTLKIQRTERGDSAVYLCASSLYSGRDSGANVLTFGAGSRLTVL.

The CDR3 region has the DNA TGTGCCAGCAGGACAGGCTACACAGATACGCAGTATTTT. It yields the protein CASRTGYTDTQYF. This rearrangement joins TRBV5-6 to TRBJ2-3, with TRBD1 as a possible D gene (6 bases). V lost 5 bases to trimming and J lost 2 bases, with 9 bases between them. The CDR3 loop spans 13 amino acids. CDR1 is SGHDT and CDR2 is YYEEEE in the germline V gene.

V gene TRBV4-1 combines with J gene TRBJ1-1; D gene uncertain. Germline V lookup: CDR1 MGHRA, CDR2 YSYEKL. The V and J ends lost 0 bases and 2 bases respectively, with 16 bases between them. The CDR3 is made up of 17 amino acids. CDR3 loop: CASSQESHPAGNTEAFF. CDR3 nucleotide sequence: TGCGCCAGCAGCCAAGAATCCCATCCGGCGGGCAACACTGAAGCTTTCTTT.

The chain couples TRBV28 to TRBJ1-5; 8 bases line up with TRBD1. V trimming: 2 bases; J trimming: 6 bases; junction bases outside the gene matches: 15. Germline lookup yields CDR1 MDHEN and CDR2 SYDVKM. This CDR3 has 18 residues. The CDR3 nucleotides read TGTGCCAGCAGTTTACCAGACGTTATAGCAGGGGGCGGTCAGCCCCAGCATTTT. It specifies CASSLPDVIAGGGQPQHF.

V gene TRBV7-3 combines with J gene TRBJ2-7; TRBD2 matches at 16 bases. Unmatched junction bases numbered 12, after V lost 5 bases and J lost 5 bases. Per the germline V gene, CDR1 is SGHTA and CDR2 is FQGTGA. This CDR3 region has 18 residues. Here the CDR3 DNA reads TGTGCCAGCAGCACCCGGCTGGGGACTAGCGGGAGGGCCGACGAGCAGTACTTC. Amino acid sequence: CASSTRLGTSGRADEQYF.

This chain connects TRBV7-9 to TRBJ2-2; no firm D call. The CDR3 totals 17 residues. V was shortened by 1 base and J by 3 bases, with 15 bases between the two germline ends. Per the germline V gene, CDR1 is SEHNR and CDR2 is FQNEAQ (reference sequence). CDR3 protein: CASSLGSITRDTGELFF. The CDR3 DNA sequence: TGTGCCAGCAGCTTAGGATCTATTACCAGAGACACCGGGGAGCTGTTTTTT.

J is TRBJ1-5 and V is TRBV5-6; the D is unclear. The ends were cut back, 3 bases at V and 3 bases at J, with 13 bases in the middle. This CDR3 is built from 15 residues. Germline V gives CDR1 SGHDT, CDR2 YYEEEE. In DNA, the CDR3 is TGTGCCAGCAGCTCTACCAGCACCCCCAATCAGCCCCAGCATTTT. Its translation: CASSSTSTPNQPQHF.

This clone came up once. This chain joins TRBV19 and TRBJ2-7; TRBD1 aligns across 8 bases. The V gene end was trimmed by 3 bases and the J gene end by 6 bases; junction bases not matched to a gene: 7. The CDR3 is 14 residues long. Germline lookup yields CDR1 LNHDA and CDR2 SQIVND (reference sequence). The DNA of the CDR3 is TGTGCCAGTAGTATTGGCAGGGGGCCGTCCGAGCAGTACTTC. As protein: CASSIGRGPSEQYF. The full variable domain, completed using reference TRBV19 and TRBJ2-7, is DGGITQSPKYLFRKEGQNVTLSCEQNLNHDAMYWYRQDPGQGLRLIYYSQIVNDFQKGDIAEGYSVSREKKESFPLTVTSAQKNPTAFYLCASSIGRGPSEQYFGPGTRLTVT.

The gene calls are TRBV7-8 and TRBJ2-7; D remains ambiguous. Deletions cut 4 bases from V and 6 bases from J, with 10 bases between. Germline V gives CDR1 SGHVS, CDR2 FQNEAQ. This CDR3 spans 12 amino acids. CDR3 nucleotides: TGTGCCAGCAGCTCAAGCTGGTCCGAGCAGTACTTC. As protein: CASSSSWSEQYF.

The V call is TRBV15, the J call TRBJ1-6, with D tentatively TRBD1 (6 bases). Germline assignment: CDR1 LNHNV and CDR2 YYDKDF (reference sequence). The CDR3 sequence is 15 residues long. V was cut by 0 bases and J by 8 bases, with 11 bases left in between. The CDR3 spells CATSREQGRYSPLHF. CDR3 sequence (DNA): TGTGCCACCAGCAGAGAACAGGGTAGATATTCACCCCTCCACTTT.

The chain joins TRBV7-9 to TRBJ1-1; TRBD1 is a possible D gene (6 bases). Trimming cost V 4 bases and J 3 bases, with 12 bases left between them. In germline, CDR1 is SEHNR, CDR2 FQNEAQ (reference sequence). The CDR3 is 14 amino acids. The CDR3 DNA follows: TGTGCCAGCAGCTCCAGGGGCCCCGACACTGAAGCTTTCTTT. The encoded protein is CASSSRGPDTEAFF.

The chain uses TRBV6-5 and TRBJ1-3; D may be TRBD1 (6 bases). V lost 4 bases, J lost 6 bases, and 19 bases lay in between. The CDR3 spans 16 residues. Per the germline V gene, CDR1 is MNHEY and CDR2 is SVGAGI. The DNA of the CDR3 is TGTGCCAGCAGTTGGGGGGGCCCACCTGGAGAAAACACCATATATTTT. Translated: CASSWGGPPGENTIYF.

The chain carries TRBV11-3 and TRBJ2-3; unclear D gene. CDR3 length equals 13 residues. With 5 bases removed from V and 5 bases from J, the gap between germline ends came to 11 bases. Germline CDR1 reads SGHNT; CDR2 reads YENEEA. The CDR3 spells CASSRLGKDTQYF. The CDR3 bases are TGTGCCAGCAGCCGGCTAGGAAAAGATACGCAGTATTTT.

CDR3 protein: CASSILTGVNYGYTF. The CDR3 DNA reads TGTGCCAGTAGTATACTTACGGGGGTCAACTATGGCTACACCTTC. This sequence joins TRBV19 and TRBJ1-2; D is possibly TRBD1 (5 bases). The V end lost 2 bases, the J end lost 2 bases, and 12 bases lay between the germline ends. The CDR3 contains 15 residues. Germline-derived CDR1 and CDR2 are LNHDA and SQIVND (reference sequence).

This chain connects TRBV28 to TRBJ1-5; TRBD1 might be the D (5 bases). Germline CDR1 MDHEN, CDR2 SYDVKM. Trimming took off 6 bases at V and 7 bases at J, with 10 bases between the two ends. The CDR3 consists of 12 residues. In DNA, the CDR3 is TGTGCCAGCAGAGTTGGACACCAGCCCCAGCATTTT. Translation: CASRVGHQPQHF. The complete variable domain, with remaining parts taken from reference TRBV28 and TRBJ1-5, reads DVKVTQSSRYLVKRTGEKVFLECVQDMDHENMFWYRQDPGLGLRLIYFSYDVKMKEKGDIPEGYSVSREKKERFSLILESASTNQTSMYLCASRVGHQPQHFGDGTRLSIL.

The chain carries TRBV6-5 and TRBJ2-7; 7 positions match TRBD1. V lost 5 bases to trimming and J lost 3 bases; unmatched junction nucleotides: 10. Germline V CDR1 and CDR2: MNHEY, SVGAGI. The CDR3 runs to 15 residues. This CDR3 is CASSPHRDRDYEQYF. The DNA of the CDR3 is TGTGCCAGCAGTCCCCACCGGGACAGAGACTACGAGCAGTACTTC.